The 32 T cell receptor beta chains below were found in one sample sequenced in a study of CD8+ T cells in alopecia areata. RNA was isolated and reverse transcribed to cDNA, the sequencing template. Clones were read by immunoSEQ multiplex PCR, and TCRdb kept only the in-frame ones, dropping some. The sample shows about 140,000 clones, around 82% of them seen only once. Treatment indicated: oral pan-JAK inhibitor, 5-10 mg twice daily. The source material was CD8+ T cells sorted from blood, sampled at week 4, from a patient treated with tofacitinib. These receptors all stem from a human donor with alopecia areata.

Regarding this clone: A read error may produce the germline difference seen at one junction end. The chain recombines TRBV2 with TRBJ1-2, with D possibly being TRBD1 (5 bases). Germline V gene data show CDR1 as SNHLY and CDR2 as FYNNEI. The CDR3 contains 12 residues. CDR3 loop: CARRWGTYGYTF. Written as DNA, the CDR3 is TGTGCCCGCAGGTGGGGGACCTATGGCTACACCTTC.

The chain is built from TRBV11-2 and TRBJ1-2; tentative D call: TRBD1 (6 bases). The germline V gene has CDR1 SGHAT and CDR2 FQNNGV. This CDR3 contains 12 residues. The germline V and J ends were trimmed by 6 bases and 2 bases, with 7 bases remaining between them. The CDR3 spells CASRQGNYGYTF. Written as DNA, the CDR3 is TGTGCCAGCAGACAGGGAAACTATGGCTACACCTTC. Drawing the rest from reference TRBV11-2 and TRBJ1-2, the complete variable domain is EAGVAQSPRYKIIEKRQSVAFWCNPISGHATLYWYQQILGQGPKLLIQFQNNGVVDDSQLPKDRFSAERLKGVDSTLKIQPAKLEDSAVYLCASRQGNYGYTFGSGTRLTVV.

This clone appeared once. The rearrangement uses TRBV7-9 and TRBJ2-7; 7 nucleotides line up with TRBD1. The V and J ends lost 4 bases and 7 bases, in that order; junction bases with no gene match: 13. Germline V CDR1 and CDR2: SEHNR, FQNEAQ (reference sequence). There are 15 residues in the CDR3. CDR3 in amino acids: CASSSERDRNLEQYF. CDR3 nucleotide sequence: TGTGCCAGCAGCTCAGAGAGGGACAGAAACTTGGAGCAGTACTTC.

V is TRBV27 and J is TRBJ2-3, with 8 nucleotides matching TRBD1. The germline V gene encodes CDR1 MNHEY and CDR2 SMNVEV (reference sequence). CDR3 length: 15 amino acids. V was clipped by 6 bases and J by 2 bases; unmatched bases: 7. In nucleotides, the CDR3 is TGTGCCAGCAGCCCCGGGACAGGCCCCACAGATACGCAGTATTTT. Protein product: CASSPGTGPTDTQYF.

The V gene is TRBV15, the J gene TRBJ1-1; TRBD1 agrees at 11 bases. V dropped 4 bases and J dropped 6; count of bases not matched to a gene: 7. CDR3 length equals 15 residues. Germline V CDR1 and CDR2: LNHNV, YYDKDF (reference sequence). The CDR3 DNA follows: TGTGCCACCAGCAAATTATGGGACAGGGGGGCTGAAGCTTTCTTT. This encodes CATSKLWDRGAEAFF. The whole variable domain, remainder taken from reference TRBV15 and TRBJ1-1, is DAMVIQNPRYQVTQFGKPVTLSCSQTLNHNVMYWYQQKSSQAPKLLFHYYDKDFNNEADTPDNFQSRRPNTSFCFLDIRSPGLGDTAMYLCATSKLWDRGAEAFFGQGTRLTVV.

The chain recombines TRBV25-1 with TRBJ2-7, with D possibly matching TRBD1 (6 bases). The V end was cut by 4 bases, the J end by 2 bases, with 12 bases between. Per germline, CDR1 MGHDK and CDR2 SYGVNS. The CDR3 is made up of 14 amino acids. CDR3 amino acids: CASSGGQNPYEQYF. In DNA, the CDR3 is TGTGCCAGCAGTGGTGGACAGAATCCCTACGAGCAGTACTTC.

The chain is built from TRBV5-1 and TRBJ2-3; D perhaps matches TRBD1 (6 bases). CDR1 and CDR2 (germline): SGHRS, YFSETQ. V was cut by 0 bases and J by 9 bases, with 11 bases left in between. CDR3 length equals 13 residues. CDR3 loop: CASSLGTEETQYF. As DNA, the CDR3 is TGCGCCAGCAGCTTGGGGACAGAGGAAACGCAGTATTTT.

The J gene is TRBJ2-1, the V gene TRBV7-2; possible D gene TRBD2, 5 bases. In germline, CDR1 is SGHTA, CDR2 FQGNSA. Trimming took off 5 bases at V and 4 bases at J, with 15 bases between the two ends. This CDR3 contains 15 residues. The CDR3 region is CASSPSGDGYNEQFF. CDR3 nucleotide sequence: TGTGCCAGCAGCCCAAGCGGAGATGGGTACAATGAGCAGTTCTTC.

The chain employs TRBV7-2 and TRBJ2-7, with D possibly being TRBD2 (7 bases). V was pared by 2 bases and J by 0 bases, with 20 bases between. The CDR3 covers 18 residues. Germline assignment: CDR1 SGHTA and CDR2 FQGNSA. CDR3 DNA: TGTGCCAGCAGCTTAACGCCGCGGGGGCTAGCGATCTCCTACGAGCAGTACTTC. Amino acid sequence: CASSLTPRGLAISYEQYF.

This chain joins TRBV19 and TRBJ2-1, with 14 bases identical to TRBD2. This CDR3 is 15 amino acids long. Looked up from germline, CDR1 is LNHDA and CDR2 is SQIVND (reference sequence). V was pared by 5 bases and J by 5 bases, with 2 bases of the junction left unmatched. The DNA for the CDR3 is TGTGCCAGTAGTCCGGGACTAGCGGGGGACAATGAGCAGTTCTTC. It encodes CASSPGLAGDNEQFF.

The chain carries TRBV4-2 and TRBJ2-5, with D tentatively TRBD2 (5 bases). Germline CDR1 LGHNA, CDR2 YNFKEQ. Trimming stripped 0 bases from V and 5 bases from J, with 13 bases between. The CDR3 has 15 residues. CDR3 sequence: CASSQEEEVRETQYF. As DNA, the CDR3 is TGTGCCAGCAGCCAAGAGGAGGAGGTCCGGGAGACCCAGTACTTC.

The genes are TRBV29-1 and TRBJ2-7; maybe TRBD2 (7 bases). This CDR3 has 13 residues. Trimming cost V 7 bases and J 4 bases, with 17 bases left between them. The germline V gene has CDR1 SQVTM and CDR2 ANQGSEA. The CDR3 protein is CSATAAGAYEQYF. The CDR3 DNA sequence: TGCAGCGCCACCGCGGCGGGGGCGTACGAGCAGTACTTC.

This clone was recorded a few times. V usage is TRBV27 and J usage is TRBJ2-5; weak D call: TRBD2 (5 bases). The CDR3 is 13 amino acids. From germline, CDR1 is MNHEY and CDR2 SMNVEV (reference sequence). Deletions cut 8 bases from V and 3 bases from J, with 13 bases between. The chain's CDR3 is CASSRFSEETQYF. CDR3 in DNA: TGTGCCAGCTCTCGGTTTAGCGAAGAGACCCAGTACTTC.

A note on this clone: In the same sample, other DNA sequences code for this CDR3. This rearrangement joins TRBV6-6 to TRBJ1-5; D is ambiguous. In germline, CDR1 is MNHNY, CDR2 SVGAGI (reference sequence). Trimming stripped 2 bases from V and 1 base from J, with 6 bases between. CDR3 length: 14 amino acids. The chain's CDR3 is CASSYKGSNQPQHF. As DNA, the CDR3 is TGTGCCAGCAGTTACAAGGGAAGCAATCAGCCCCAGCATTTT.

The chain recombines TRBV7-8 with TRBJ2-3; no definite D call. The CDR3 runs 13 residues. The ends were cut back, 2 bases at V and 6 bases at J, with 9 bases in the middle. The germline V gene encodes CDR1 SGHVS and CDR2 FQNEAQ. The CDR3 bases are TGTGCCAGCAGCTTATTTTCCGAGGATACGCAGTATTTT. Its translation: CASSLFSEDTQYF.

This chain joins TRBV27 and TRBJ2-7; D possibly corresponds to TRBD2 (5 bases). The CDR3 loop spans 14 amino acids. Trimming pared 4 bases from V and 5 bases from J, leaving 15 bases between. Looked up from germline, CDR1 is MNHEY and CDR2 is SMNVEV (reference sequence). DNA of the CDR3: TGTGCCAGCAGTTCGCGGACTGTTCCGCACGAGCAGTACTTC. Encoded protein: CASSSRTVPHEQYF.

The chain joins TRBV7-9 to TRBJ1-1; unclear D gene. The germline CDR1 and CDR2 sequences are SEHNR and FQNEAQ (reference sequence). V shed 0 bases and J shed 8 bases, with 7 bases lying between them. The CDR3 spans 12 residues. The CDR3 DNA sequence: TGTGCCAGCAGCTTAGCGAACAGAGAAGCTTTCTTT. Encoded protein: CASSLANREAFF.

The chain links TRBV7-2 to TRBJ1-3; D uncertain. V was shortened by 1 base and J by 2 bases, with 9 bases between the two germline ends. This CDR3 region has 15 residues. The germline V gene encodes CDR1 SGHTA and CDR2 FQGNSA. The chain's CDR3 is CASSLEGRPGNTIYF. The CDR3 DNA reads TGTGCCAGCAGCTTAGAGGGCAGACCTGGAAACACCATATATTTT.

The sample holds one count of this clone. The chain joins TRBV14 to TRBJ1-2, with 7 bases lining up with TRBD1. The length of the CDR3 is 15 residues. Looked up from germline, CDR1 is SGHDN and CDR2 is FVKESK. Trimming took 3 bases from V and 8 from J; bases not matched to a gene: 12. CDR3 nucleotide sequence: TGTGCCAGCAGCCATTCGGACAGGAGCATGTGGGGCTACACCTTC. Protein: CASSHSDRSMWGYTF.

V usage is TRBV5-4 and J usage is TRBJ2-7, with D possibly matching TRBD2 (6 bases). The V gene lost 2 bases and the J gene lost 2 bases, with 8 bases spanning the gap. CDR3 size: 13 residues. Germline V gene data show CDR1 as SGHNT and CDR2 as YYREEE (reference sequence). The CDR3 nucleotides read TGTGCCAGCAGCTTCGGAGGGACCTACGAGCAGTACTTC. Protein product: CASSFGGTYEQYF.

The chain carries TRBV4-3 and TRBJ1-2; the match to TRBD1 covers 7 bases. The CDR3 length is 17 residues. V trimming: 0 bases; J trimming: 5 bases; junction bases outside the gene matches: 12. CDR1 LGHNA and CDR2 YSLEER come from the germline V gene. Written as DNA, the CDR3 is TGCGCCAGCAGCCAAGATCGAGGACAGGAAAACTTTTATGGCTACACCTTC. It yields the protein CASSQDRGQENFYGYTF.

The rearrangement links TRBV7-9 to TRBJ2-3; D is unclear. V gave up 1 base and J gave up 2 bases, with 10 bases separating them. Germline CDR1 is SEHNR and CDR2 is FQNEAQ (reference sequence). The CDR3 extends over 15 amino acids. The CDR3 DNA reads TGTGCCAGCAGCTTAGAAGCAGCTCCCACAGATACGCAGTATTTT. It is translated as CASSLEAAPTDTQYF.

This chain joins TRBV4-1 and TRBJ2-7; 8 bases agree with TRBD1. Unmatched junction bases numbered 5, after V lost 1 base and J lost 3 bases. This CDR3 region has 15 residues. Germline CDR1 and CDR2: MGHRA and YSYEKL. The CDR3: CASSQVRDRSYEQYF. CDR3 coding DNA: TGCGCCAGCAGCCAAGTCCGGGACAGGAGCTACGAGCAGTACTTC.

Here the CDR3 reads CASSVEASSYEQYF. The CDR3 nucleotides are TGTGCCAGCAGCGTAGAGGCAAGCAGCTACGAGCAGTACTTC. This chain links TRBV9 with TRBJ2-7; unclear D gene. This CDR3 region has 14 residues. Trimming stripped 0 bases from V and 3 bases from J, with 10 bases between. Per the germline V gene, CDR1 is SGDLS and CDR2 is YYNGEE.

This clone was seen a single time. V and J are TRBV4-1 and TRBJ2-1, with D possibly TRBD2 on 6 matching bases. The CDR3 runs 15 residues. Trimming removed 3 bases from V and 7 bases from J, with 16 bases in between. CDR1 is MGHRA, CDR2 YSYEKL, per germline. As DNA, the CDR3 is TGCGCCAGCAGCCAGGCGGGACTCCAAGGGAATGAGCAGTTCTTC. This translates into CASSQAGLQGNEQFF.

The chain carries TRBV29-1 and TRBJ2-5; D may be TRBD1 or TRBD2 (5 bases each). The CDR3 is made up of 13 amino acids. V was pared by 2 bases and J by 1 base, with 8 bases between. The germline V gene has CDR1 SQVTM and CDR2 ANQGSEA. The chain's CDR3 is CSVERDPQETQYF. The DNA for the CDR3 is TGCAGCGTTGAACGGGACCCCCAAGAGACCCAGTACTTC. The whole variable domain, filled in from reference TRBV29-1 and TRBJ2-5, reads SAVISQKPSRDICQRGTSLTIQCQVDSQVTMMFWYRQQPGQSLTLIATANQGSEATYESGFVIDKFPISRPNLTFSTLTVSNMSPEDSSIYLCSVERDPQETQYFGPGTRLLVL.

This clone occurred once. The V call is TRBV5-1, the J call TRBJ2-7; no clear D. Trimming stripped 5 bases from V and 0 bases from J, with 12 bases between. Germline V gene sequence: CDR1 SGHRS, CDR2 YFSETQ. The CDR3 sequence is 14 residues long. The CDR3 nucleotides are TGCGCCAGCAGTCCCTACTACGCCTCCTACGAGCAGTACTTC. It specifies CASSPYYASYEQYF.

This chain links TRBV29-1 with TRBJ2-6; D gene unclear. Germline V CDR1 and CDR2: SQVTM, ANQGSEA. The CDR3 runs 14 residues. V was pared by 7 bases and J by 0 bases, with 10 bases between. CDR3 loop: CSATWGSGANVLTF. In nucleotides, the CDR3 is TGCAGCGCCACTTGGGGCTCTGGGGCCAACGTCCTGACTTTC.

This clone was detected once. J is TRBJ1-1 and V is TRBV7-3, with TRBD1 identical over 7 bases. This CDR3 comprises 15 residues. V was clipped by 5 bases and J by 1 base; unmatched bases: 7. The germline CDR1 and CDR2 sequences are SGHTA and FQGTGA. The CDR3 spells CASSPSGQENTEAFF. The CDR3 region has the DNA TGTGCCAGCAGCCCCTCCGGACAGGAGAACACTGAAGCTTTCTTT.

The V call is TRBV29-1, the J call TRBJ2-2; TRBD2 matches at 11 bases. This CDR3 spans 12 amino acids. J gave up 6 bases and V 7 bases, and 1 base lay outside the gene matches. The germline CDR1 and CDR2 sequences are SQVTM and ANQGSEA. The chain's CDR3 is CSGSGGAGELFF. CDR3 in DNA: TGCAGCGGTAGCGGGGGGGCCGGGGAGCTGTTTTTT.

The chain employs TRBV6-5 and TRBJ1-1; D gene ambiguous. V lost 6 bases and J lost 6, with 14 bases in between. Germline V lookup: CDR1 MNHEY, CDR2 SVGAGI. The CDR3 is 13 residues long. CDR3 protein: CASRPSSWSEAFF. The CDR3 coding sequence is TGTGCCAGCAGACCTTCTAGCTGGTCTGAAGCTTTCTTT.

The rearrangement uses TRBV7-9 and TRBJ2-7; D may be TRBD2 (5 bases). The V gene lost 5 bases and the J gene lost 0 bases, with 8 bases spanning the gap. Germline CDR1 and CDR2: SEHNR and FQNEAQ (reference sequence). The CDR3 sequence is 13 residues long. The DNA of the CDR3 is TGTGCCAGCAGCGAGGGCCCCTCCTACGAGCAGTACTTC. It translates to CASSEGPSYEQYF.